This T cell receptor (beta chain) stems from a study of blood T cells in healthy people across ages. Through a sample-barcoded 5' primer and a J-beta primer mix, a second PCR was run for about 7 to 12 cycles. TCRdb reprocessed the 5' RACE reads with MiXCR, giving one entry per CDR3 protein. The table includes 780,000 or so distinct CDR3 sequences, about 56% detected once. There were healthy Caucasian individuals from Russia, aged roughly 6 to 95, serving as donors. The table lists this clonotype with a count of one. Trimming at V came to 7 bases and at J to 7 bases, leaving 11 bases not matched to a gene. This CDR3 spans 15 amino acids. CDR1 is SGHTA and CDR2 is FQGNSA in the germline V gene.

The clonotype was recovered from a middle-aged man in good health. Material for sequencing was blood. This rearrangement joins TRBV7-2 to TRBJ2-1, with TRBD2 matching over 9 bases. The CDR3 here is CASNSVREGWNEQFF. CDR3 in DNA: TGTGCCAGCAACTCAGTGCGGGAGGGCTGGAATGAGCAGTTCTTC. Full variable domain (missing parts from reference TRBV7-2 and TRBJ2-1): GAGVSQSPSNKVTEKGKDVELRCDPISGHTALYWYRQSLGQGLEFLIYFQGNSAPDKSGLPSDRFSAERTGGSVSTLTIQRTQQEDSAVYLCASNSVREGWNEQFFGPGTRLTVL.